The 13 T cell receptor beta chains below all came from one sample that was sequenced in a study of T cells after posttransplantation cyclophosphamide (dated by TCRdb to 2016 to 2017). The library was obtained by the immunoSEQ multiplex PCR assay. Held by TCRdb, this immuneACCESS table contains in-frame sequences only and omits some clones. Under half of the omission traces to an unresolved V gene where checked; the cause of the rest is unknown. For this sample, around 7,400 clones are listed, none of them singletons. In total, the top ten clones hold 45% to 65% of the sample. This specimen's treatment or condition label, interpreted: high-dose cyclophosphamide on days +3 and +4 as single-agent GVHD prophylaxis. PTCy patients received busulfan and fludarabine conditioning, a related or unrelated marrow graft, and cyclophosphamide on days +3 and +4. The sample in question was PBMCs, obtained after allogeneic stem cell transplant with posttransplant cyclophosphamide. Source of these receptors: a male patient between 50 and 60 years old who received an allogeneic stem cell transplant from an unrelated donor, was CMV-positive, and had acute GVHD only. Some T cells seen after a transplant may have their origin in the graft donor.

The CDR3 loop is CASSPQGSIADTQYF. The DNA of the CDR3 is TGTGCCAGCTCGCCCCAGGGAAGTATCGCAGATACGCAGTATTTT. The chain combines TRBV18 with TRBJ2-3, with D tentatively TRBD1 (5 bases). This CDR3 is 15 amino acids long. Germline CDR1 is KGHSH and CDR2 is LQKENI. Trimming removed 6 bases from V and 4 bases from J, with 17 bases in between.

This clone was counted at least ten times. The gene calls are TRBV5-4 and TRBJ2-7, with D unresolved. Deletions cut 0 bases from V and 4 bases from J, with 8 bases between. This CDR3 has 13 residues. The germline V gene has CDR1 SGHNT and CDR2 YYREEE (reference sequence). CDR3 protein: CASSLGPLYEQYF. CDR3 nucleotide sequence: TGTGCCAGCAGCTTGGGGCCCCTGTACGAGCAGTACTTC.

This clone came up many times. The chain uses TRBV7-9 and TRBJ1-2; the match to TRBD1 covers 9 bases. There are 15 residues in the CDR3. Germline CDR1 and CDR2: SEHNR and FQNEAQ (reference sequence). J lost 3 bases, V lost 5 bases, and 7 bases had no gene match. The CDR3 here is CASSPRRDRDYGYTF. CDR3 nucleotide sequence: TGTGCCAGCAGCCCACGGAGGGACAGGGACTATGGCTACACCTTC.

There are many counts of this clone. V is TRBV7-9 and J is TRBJ1-4; D ambiguous. Germline V gene lookup returns CDR1 SEHNR and CDR2 FQNEAQ (reference sequence). Trimming removed 5 bases from V and 0 bases from J, with 13 bases in between. This CDR3 is 16 amino acids long. CDR3 coding DNA: TGTGCCAGCAGCCAAGGCAGGATAACAACTAATGAAAAACTGTTTTTT. Translation gives CASSQGRITTNEKLFF.

This clone was recorded at least ten times. The gene calls are TRBV30 and TRBJ1-1, with a possible D match to TRBD1 (6 bases). This CDR3 is 14 amino acids long. V lost 2 bases and J 6 bases, leaving 16 bases between the germline ends. CDR1 and CDR2 (germline): GTSNPN, SVGIG (reference sequence). As DNA, the CDR3 is TGTGCCTGGAGTACCTACAGGGTAAAACCTGAAGCTTTCTTT. This encodes CAWSTYRVKPEAFF.

This clone is deemed large. The chain joins TRBV27 to TRBJ1-2; D remains ambiguous. V lost 5 bases, J lost 6 bases, and 19 bases lay in between. Germline CDR1 and CDR2: MNHEY and SMNVEV (reference sequence). CDR3 length: 15 amino acids. In DNA form, the CDR3 reads TGTGCCAGCAGTCTCATCTTCGGGGATGGGGATGGCTACACCTTC. Translated: CASSLIFGDGDGYTF.

The rearrangement uses TRBV7-6 and TRBJ2-1; D perhaps matches TRBD1 (5 bases). V was shortened by 5 bases and J by 10 bases, with 12 bases between the two germline ends. This CDR3 is 12 amino acids long. CDR1 is SGHVS, CDR2 FNYEAQ, per germline. The CDR3 region has the DNA TGTGCCAGCAGCCGAACAGGAACCGAGCAGTTCTTC. Translated, it gives CASSRTGTEQFF.

By its share, this clone is medium-sized. The rearrangement links TRBV25-1 to TRBJ1-1; TRBD1 is a possible D gene (5 bases). The CDR3 loop spans 13 amino acids. The V and J ends lost 8 bases and 0 bases respectively, with 10 bases between them. Per germline, CDR1 MGHDK and CDR2 SYGVNS. DNA of the CDR3: TGTGCCAGCGGATCGACAGTGAACACTGAAGCTTTCTTT. Translation gives CASGSTVNTEAFF.

This clone was counted at least ten times. This chain joins TRBV6-5 and TRBJ2-1, with 10 bases fitting TRBD1. Germline CDR1 and CDR2: MNHEY and SVGAGI. Trimming cost V 0 bases and J 7 bases; bases outside gene matches: 6. This CDR3 region has 16 residues. Written as DNA, the CDR3 is TGTGCCAGCAGTTACTCCGGACAGGGGGTATGGAATGAGCAGTTCTTC. Translated: CASSYSGQGVWNEQFF.

This chain links TRBV5-4 with TRBJ2-3; 12 bases align to TRBD2. Germline V CDR1 and CDR2: SGHNT, YYREEE (reference sequence). The V gene end was trimmed by 2 bases and the J gene end by 5 bases; junction bases not matched to a gene: 3. The CDR3 totals 15 residues. CDR3 DNA sequence: TGTGCCAGCAGCTTCGGACTAGCGGGACAAGATACGCAGTATTTT. This sequence encodes CASSFGLAGQDTQYF.

Of note for this clone: The germline gene is not matched at one end of the junction; a read error may be the cause. This chain links TRBV18 with TRBJ2-5; maybe TRBD2 (6 bases). This CDR3 region has 15 residues. The germline gives CDR1 KGHSH, CDR2 LQKENI. In DNA form, the CDR3 reads TGTGCCAGCTCACCAATTGGAGGGCAGGAAGAGGCCCAGTACTTC. It specifies CASSPIGGQEEAQYF.

This clone was seen at least ten times. The CDR3 spells CAWETAEDTEAFF. The CDR3 bases are TGTGCCTGGGAGACGGCGGAGGACACTGAAGCTTTCTTT. The chain joins TRBV30 to TRBJ1-1; D is undetermined. Trimming took 5 bases from V and 3 from J, leaving 13 bases between them. Germline V gives CDR1 GTSNPN, CDR2 SVGIG (reference sequence). CDR3 length: 13 amino acids.

This clone was observed a handful of times. The rearrangement links TRBV29-1 to TRBJ1-2; a possible D gene is TRBD1 (6 bases). The V gene's germline CDR1 is SQVTM and CDR2 ANQGSEA. Trimming took 4 bases from V and 0 from J, leaving 9 bases between them. CDR3 size: 13 residues. CDR3 sequence: CSVGGQTNYGYTF. The CDR3 nucleotides read TGCAGCGTTGGAGGACAGACTAACTATGGCTACACCTTC.